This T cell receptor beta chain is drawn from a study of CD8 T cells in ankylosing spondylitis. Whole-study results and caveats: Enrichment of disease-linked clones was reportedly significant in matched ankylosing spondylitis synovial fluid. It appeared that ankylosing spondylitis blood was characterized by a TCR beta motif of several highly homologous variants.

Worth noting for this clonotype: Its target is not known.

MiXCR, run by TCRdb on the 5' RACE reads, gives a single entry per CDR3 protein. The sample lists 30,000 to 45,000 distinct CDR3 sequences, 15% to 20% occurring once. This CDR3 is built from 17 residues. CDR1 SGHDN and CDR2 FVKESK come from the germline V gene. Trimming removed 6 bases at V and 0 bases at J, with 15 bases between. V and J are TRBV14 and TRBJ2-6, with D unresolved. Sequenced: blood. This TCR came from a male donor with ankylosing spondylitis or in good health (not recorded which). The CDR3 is CASRKGLSNSGANVLTF. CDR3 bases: TGTGCCAGCAGAAAGGGCCTAAGTAACTCTGGGGCCAACGTCCTGACTTTC.